This is a list of T cell receptor beta chains from one sample in a study of shared clonotypes between healthy human individuals. Only in-frame clones appear in the TCRdb table, and some are missing; sequencing was by immunoSEQ multiplex PCR. The sample lists some 2,400,000 clones, almost 96% occurring once. Specimen: naive CD4+ T cells sorted from blood. The source of these receptors is a young man in good health. The CDR3 runs from the conserved cysteine through the conserved F or W.

v_call,j_call,cdr3_aa
TRBV5-1,TRBJ2-7,CASSPGTSGYEQYF
TRBV7-2,TRBJ2-3,CASSLDGREKDTQYF
TRBV28,TRBJ1-5,CASSPGTLRSNQPQHF
TRBV18,TRBJ1-1,CASGDRAMNTEAFF
TRBV6-5,TRBJ1-1,CASRRWEDTEAFF
TRBV5-5,TRBJ2-3,CASSLGVAADTQYF
TRBV10-3,TRBJ2-2,CATSGRVGTGELFF
TRBV29-1,TRBJ1-1,CSVEGILRGEAFF
TRBV28,TRBJ2-5,CASTSVRTGVFPETQYF
TRBV9,TRBJ1-5,CASSPGGNQPQHF
TRBV7-3,TRBJ2-5,CASSRGTSDQETQYF
TRBV18,TRBJ2-1,CASSPVGGASYNEQFF
TRBV28,TRBJ1-2,CASSPGQGALGNYGYTF
TRBV9,TRBJ2-7,CASSVGVGTGTYYEQYF
TRBV19,TRBJ1-5,CASRVLGDSNQPQHF
TRBV7-2,TRBJ1-5,CASSLVWTEQPQHF
TRBV18,TRBJ2-3,CASSPSRTGSTDTQYF
TRBV30,TRBJ1-1,CAWSDKNTEAFF
TRBV12-1,TRBJ1-2,CASSFRGDGTGGDEVFYGYTF
TRBV9,TRBJ2-2,CASSVDGTNTGELFF
TRBV5-4,TRBJ2-5,CASSPTSGREGTETQYF
TRBV6-5,TRBJ2-7,CASAAGTQQASNF
TRBV7-3,TRBJ2-2,CASSSGFTPGELFF
TRBV6-1,TRBJ1-1,CASSGRMNTEAFF
TRBV30,TRBJ1-1,CAWIQTGGRTEAFF
TRBV2,TRBJ2-7,CASSPRGHSYEQYF
TRBV6-5,TRBJ2-1,CASRSDRAIYNEQFF
TRBV11-2,TRBJ1-2,CASSLGGTVDYNYGYTF
TRBV7-2,TRBJ1-1,CASSSTWFSEAFF
TRBV12-5,TRBJ2-1,CASGLGQLAADNEQFF
TRBV5-1,TRBJ2-3,CASAGGQGSDTQYF
TRBV23-1,TRBJ2-3,CASSQKDTQYF